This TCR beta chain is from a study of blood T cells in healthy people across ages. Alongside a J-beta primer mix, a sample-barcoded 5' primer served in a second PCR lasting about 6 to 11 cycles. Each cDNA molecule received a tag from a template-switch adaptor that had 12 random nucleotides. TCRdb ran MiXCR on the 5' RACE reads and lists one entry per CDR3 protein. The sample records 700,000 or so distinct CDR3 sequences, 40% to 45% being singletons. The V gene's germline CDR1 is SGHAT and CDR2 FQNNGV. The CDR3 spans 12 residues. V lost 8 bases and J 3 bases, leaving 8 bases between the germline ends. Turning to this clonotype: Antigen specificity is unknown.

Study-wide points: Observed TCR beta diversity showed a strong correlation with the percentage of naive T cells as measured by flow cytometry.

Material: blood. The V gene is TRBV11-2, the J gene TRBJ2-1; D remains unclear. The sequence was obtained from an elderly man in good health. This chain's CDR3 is CASSAIYNEQFF. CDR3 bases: TGTGCCAGCTCCGCGATCTACAATGAGCAGTTCTTC.